This T cell receptor beta chain was captured in a study of T-cell memory formation after mild COVID-19. At least ten counts were recorded for this clonotype. TCRdb called the 5' RACE reads again in MiXCR, with one record for every CDR3 protein. Among fewer than 650,000 distinct CDR3 sequences listed, approximately 15% were seen once. The sequenced material came from PBMCs or a T cell subset sorted from them (not recorded which). The receptor was isolated from an adult woman who had mild COVID-19 (a few samples of this study predate the infection). Cell type and time point are not known.

The CDR3 DNA reads TGTGCCAGCCGCCCCGGGGGAGGCGGCTACACCTTC. It specifies CASRPGGGGYTF. V is TRBV12-3 or TRBV12-4 and J is TRBJ1-2; possibly TRBD1 for D (5 bases). The CDR3 is 12 residues long. The germline V and J ends were trimmed by 8 bases and 8 bases, with 15 bases remaining between them.